This T cell receptor (beta chain) was sequenced during a study of blood T cell repertoires in COVID-19. Study-level information: Specimens from acute and convalescent COVID-19 originated in the United States, Italy and Spain. The analysed material was cDNA or gDNA that came from T cells, B-cell-depleted T cells, or PBMCs.

The CDR3 runs to 17 residues. The V gene end was trimmed by 6 bases and the J gene end by 1 base; junction bases not matched to a gene: 14. CDR1 MNHEY and CDR2 SVGEGT come from the germline V gene. Original processing notes: Quantification of nucleated cells was approximated via reference gene primer amplification. Sequencing was performed with immunoSEQ multiplex PCR; in TCRdb, only in-frame clones are kept and a portion is missing. V and J calls and clone size come straight from that table; D and trimming were deduced from the DNA. The profile shows about 190,000 clones, roughly 90% of them singletons.

This TCR came from a man aged 50-60 years with acute or convalescent COVID-19. The rearrangement links TRBV6-2 or TRBV6-3 to TRBJ1-1; 7 positions match TRBD1. Sequencing was performed on peripheral blood. The CDR3 DNA reads as TGTGCCAGCAGATACCGGGACAGCTTGTTCTCGAACACTGAAGCTTTCTTT. This gives the protein CASRYRDSLFSNTEAFF.